These 21 T cell receptor beta chains were all obtained from the same sample, sequenced in a study of neurological immune-mediated disorders. One entry per CDR3 protein, called by TCRdb with MiXCR from the 5' RACE reads. The data contain fewer than 30,000 distinct CDR3 sequences, roughly 7% of them singletons. Sequenced material: PBMCs. These receptors were taken from a woman aged 40 to 50 in good health.

Many counts were recorded for this clonotype. The gene calls are TRBV9 and TRBJ2-2; a weak D match, TRBD2 (6 bases). The CDR3 is 12 residues long. V was shortened by 4 bases and J by 7 bases, with 8 bases between the two germline ends. Germline values: CDR1 SGDLS, CDR2 YYNGEE. The CDR3, as DNA: TGTGCCAGCAGCCCCGGGAGCGGGGAGCTGTTTTTT. Amino acid sequence: CASSPGSGELFF.

This clonotype showed up many times. The rearrangement uses TRBV5-1 and TRBJ1-5; possibly TRBD1 for D (5 bases). The CDR3 spans 15 residues. V was cut by 0 bases and J by 5 bases, with 12 bases left in between. Germline assignment: CDR1 SGHRS and CDR2 YFSETQ. CDR3 sequence: CASSLVSREDQPQHF. CDR3 nucleotides: TGCGCCAGCAGCTTGGTATCCAGGGAAGATCAGCCCCAGCATTTT.

This clonotype has more than one count but fewer than ten. V usage is TRBV7-3 and J usage is TRBJ2-3; 7 bases align to TRBD1. The CDR3 runs to 15 residues. V lost 5 bases and J lost 0; bases outside the gene matches: 5. The V gene's germline CDR1 is SGHTA and CDR2 FQGTGA. The CDR3 DNA reads TGTGCCAGCAGCCAAACAGGGGCCAGCACAGATACGCAGTATTTT. It yields the protein CASSQTGASTDTQYF.

The sample holds many counts of this clonotype. The chain is built from TRBV20-1 and TRBJ1-2, with D unclear. CDR1 DFQATT and CDR2 SNEGSKA come from the germline V gene (reference sequence). V lost 4 bases and J lost 9, with 15 bases in between. The CDR3 is made up of 12 amino acids. The CDR3 protein is CSANQESFRYTF. The CDR3 region has the DNA TGCAGTGCTAATCAGGAAAGTTTTCGCTACACCTTC.

Within the sample, this clonotype is medium-sized. V usage is TRBV3-1 and J usage is TRBJ2-7; the match to TRBD2 covers 12 bases. The CDR3 totals 15 residues. Trimming removed 4 bases from V and 4 bases from J; junction bases left unmatched: 5. Germline loops: CDR1 LGHDT, CDR2 YNNKEL (reference sequence). CDR3 coding DNA: TGTGCCAGCAGCCGAACTAGCGGGAGGTGGTACGAGCAGTACTTC. Encoded protein: CASSRTSGRWYEQYF.

This clonotype was detected many times. The V call is TRBV6-5, the J call TRBJ1-6, with 9 bases matching TRBD1. This CDR3 region has 14 residues. The V gene end was trimmed by 9 bases and the J gene end by 6 bases; junction bases not matched to a gene: 6. Germline values: CDR1 MNHEY, CDR2 SVGAGI. The CDR3 protein is CASRMGQGNSPLHF. CDR3 sequence (DNA): TGTGCCAGTAGGATGGGACAGGGTAATTCACCCCTCCACTTT.

This clonotype was counted at least ten times. CDR3 amino acids: CSAKVRTGANEQFF. The CDR3 coding sequence is TGCAGTGCTAAGGTCAGGACAGGGGCCAATGAGCAGTTCTTC. This chain joins TRBV20-1 and TRBJ2-1; 9 bases are shared with TRBD1. V gave up 4 bases and J gave up 6 bases; unmatched junction bases: 7. The CDR3 runs to 14 residues. From germline, CDR1 is DFQATT and CDR2 SNEGSKA (reference sequence).

This clonotype has ten or more counts. This chain links TRBV20-1 with TRBJ2-7; 8 positions match TRBD1. V dropped 6 bases and J dropped 0; count of bases not matched to a gene: 10. CDR1 is DFQATT and CDR2 is SNEGSKA in the germline V gene (reference sequence). There are 15 residues in the CDR3. This CDR3 reads CSAVKPGGGSYEQYF. In DNA form, the CDR3 reads TGCAGTGCCGTCAAACCAGGGGGCGGCTCCTACGAGCAGTACTTC.

This clonotype is categorized as medium-sized. The V and J genes are TRBV5-6 and TRBJ2-7; weak D call: TRBD2 (5 bases). The CDR3 runs 13 residues. The germline V gene encodes CDR1 SGHDT and CDR2 YYEEEE. V lost 2 bases and J lost 7, with 13 bases in between. The CDR3 loop reads CASSLYRTGEQYF. The CDR3 region has the DNA TGTGCCAGCAGCTTATATAGGACGGGGGAGCAGTACTTC.

There are a few counts of this clonotype. This chain joins TRBV2 and TRBJ2-3; D may be TRBD1 (6 bases). This CDR3 is built from 14 residues. CDR1 and CDR2 (germline): SNHLY, FYNNEI. V lost 8 bases and J lost 2, with 14 bases in between. The CDR3 sequence: CASSGQNPTDTQYF. Written as DNA, the CDR3 is TGTGCCAGCTCAGGACAGAACCCCACAGATACGCAGTATTTT.

This clonotype showed up many times. The CDR3 DNA sequence: TGCAGCGTTGACCCGATGAACACTGAAGCTTTCTTT. Translation gives CSVDPMNTEAFF. The J gene is TRBJ1-1, the V gene TRBV29-1; D gene unclear. This CDR3 is 12 amino acids long. Germline V lookup: CDR1 SQVTM, CDR2 ANQGSEA. Trimming shortened V by 3 bases and J by 0 bases, and 5 bases separated the two germline ends.

This clonotype was seen many times. This CDR3 reads CASSLANRRSYEQYF. In DNA, the CDR3 is TGTGCCAGCAGTTTAGCCAACAGGCGTTCCTACGAGCAGTACTTC. V gene TRBV2 combines with J gene TRBJ2-7; TRBD1 might be the D (5 bases). Per the germline V gene, CDR1 is SNHLY and CDR2 is FYNNEI. Trimming cost V 5 bases and J 1 base, with 15 bases left between them. The CDR3 is 15 residues long.

This clonotype was seen more than once but under ten times. This chain links TRBV20-1 with TRBJ2-1; 7 nucleotides align to TRBD2. Unmatched junction bases numbered 12, after V lost 6 bases and J lost 7 bases. The germline gives CDR1 DFQATT, CDR2 SNEGSKA (reference sequence). The CDR3 spans 14 residues. Here the CDR3 reads CSAAAAGSFNEQFF. The CDR3 nucleotides read TGCAGTGCGGCCGCAGCGGGATCTTTTAATGAGCAGTTCTTC.

This clonotype was found many times. The chain links TRBV3-1 to TRBJ2-7; weak D call: TRBD1 (6 bases). CDR1 and CDR2 (germline): LGHDT, YNNKEL (reference sequence). CDR3 length: 11 residues. Between the trimmed V and J ends, which lost 5 bases and 5 bases, there was a span of 7 bases. Here the CDR3 DNA reads TGTGCCAGCAGCAACAGGGACGAGCAGTACTTC. It codes for CASSNRDEQYF.

This clonotype was found many times. The J gene is TRBJ1-5, the V gene TRBV20-1; D is uncertain. Trimming pared 1 base from V and 8 bases from J, leaving 6 bases between. Germline CDR1 DFQATT, CDR2 SNEGSKA (reference sequence). This CDR3 has 11 amino acids. The CDR3 DNA reads as TGCAGTGCTAGAGGGTCGGAGCCCCAGCATTTT. Protein: CSARGSEPQHF.

In this sample, this clonotype turned up many times. This sequence joins TRBV5-1 and TRBJ2-7; weak D call: TRBD1 (5 bases). Germline CDR1 and CDR2: SGHRS and YFSETQ. V shed 0 bases and J shed 2 bases, with 15 bases lying between them. This CDR3 is 16 amino acids long. The CDR3 DNA reads as TGCGCCAGCAGCTTGGAGGCGACAGTAATACCCTACGAGCAGTACTTC. Amino acid sequence: CASSLEATVIPYEQYF.

This clonotype was observed once. The V gene is TRBV12-3 or TRBV12-4, the J gene TRBJ2-3; no clear D. The CDR3 totals 14 residues. V shed 3 bases and J shed 2 bases, with 9 bases lying between them. The CDR3 bases are TGTGCCAGCAGTTTCAGCCGGCTCACAGATACGCAGTATTTT. Its protein product is CASSFSRLTDTQYF.

This chain uses TRBV7-7 with TRBJ2-3; 8 positions agree with TRBD1. This CDR3 spans 13 amino acids. The germline CDR1 and CDR2 sequences are SSHAT and FNYEAQ (reference sequence). The CDR3 sequence: CAIWDRKGNTQYF. CDR3 bases: TGTGCTATCTGGGACAGGAAGGGAAATACGCAGTATTTT.

This clonotype is medium-sized in the sample. The genes are TRBV5-4 and TRBJ1-2; D possibly corresponds to TRBD1 (6 bases). The V end was cut by 0 bases, the J end by 6 bases, with 9 bases between. In germline, CDR1 is SGHNT, CDR2 YYREEE (reference sequence). The CDR3 loop spans 13 amino acids. The CDR3 DNA follows: TGTGCCAGCAGCTTGGATCGGGGGCATGGCTACACCTTC. Protein sequence: CASSLDRGHGYTF.

Ten or more counts support this clonotype. CDR3 amino acids: CSARDFQRVPSGGDTQYF. In nucleotides, the CDR3 is TGCAGTGCTAGAGATTTCCAGCGGGTCCCCTCGGGAGGAGATACGCAGTATTTT. The J gene is TRBJ2-3, the V gene TRBV20-1; 7 nucleotides match TRBD2. The CDR3 is 18 residues long. Germline trimming cut 0 bases from V and 5 bases from J; bases unmatched to any gene: 17. Germline lookup yields CDR1 DFQATT and CDR2 SNEGSKA (reference sequence).

This clonotype was seen at least ten times. This rearrangement joins TRBV11-2 to TRBJ2-1; 12 bases agree with TRBD1. Germline CDR1 reads SGHAT; CDR2 reads FQNNGV. V shed 1 base and J 8 bases; nucleotides not matched to a gene: 3. This CDR3 has 15 residues. DNA of the CDR3: TGTGCCAGCAGCTTAGGGGGACAGGGGGCCCATGAGCAGTTCTTC. Encoded protein: CASSLGGQGAHEQFF.